The 3 T cell receptor beta chains presented below share a single source sample, sequenced in a study of shared clonotypes between healthy human individuals. Profiled with immunoSEQ multiplex PCR; TCRdb holds only in-frame clones, not every one. The sample lists around 2.1 million clones; approximately 96% were seen once. The sample comprised naive CD4+ T cells sorted from blood. Subset described: CD45RA+ positively selected. These receptors came from a man between 18 and 35 years old in good health.

The chain employs TRBV28 and TRBJ1-6, with D perhaps TRBD1 (6 bases). V lost 3 bases, J lost 7 bases, and 13 bases lay in between. The CDR3 runs 15 residues. Germline CDR1 is MDHEN and CDR2 is SYDVKM. CDR3 nucleotide sequence: TGTGCCAGCAGTTTTCGCGGGGGCGGAAATTCACCCCTCCACTTT. Translating gives CASSFRGGGNSPLHF.

The chain recombines TRBV6-4 with TRBJ1-2, with D maybe TRBD1 (6 bases). V was trimmed by 9 bases and J by 4 bases, leaving 12 bases between them. This CDR3 is built from 12 residues. Germline V gene data show CDR1 as MRHNA and CDR2 as SNTAGT. This CDR3 is CARGGGSYGYTF. The CDR3 nucleotides read TGTGCCAGGGGGGGCGGGAGCTATGGCTACACCTTC.

This clone was detected once. J is TRBJ2-7 and V is TRBV11-2; D may be TRBD1 or TRBD2 (5 bases each). The V gene lost 7 bases and the J gene lost 4 bases, with 11 bases spanning the gap. CDR3 size: 12 residues. Germline lookup yields CDR1 SGHAT and CDR2 FQNNGV. The CDR3 nucleotides read TGTGCCAGCAACTCTGGGGGATACGAGCAGTACTTC. Translated, it gives CASNSGGYEQYF.